The clone carrying this TCR beta chain was observed at least ten times. The antigen remains unidentified. The sample belongs to a study of CD8+CD57+ T cells in acquired aplastic anemia. As for the study in general: When averaged, DNA from sorted CD4+ and CD8+ cells came to 2.5 to 4 ug.

Using genomic DNA as the template, TCR beta VDJ and CDR3 profiling was carried out. From the reads, TCRdb called clonotypes with MiXCR, one entry per CDR3 protein. This sample carries about half a million distinct CDR3 sequences, around 30% of them seen once, and the ten largest clones take roughly 0.8%. In patients chosen for sequencing, flow cytometry had shown CD8+CD57+ cell expansion. Severe acquired aplastic anemia affected all patients. Therapy had not been given to patients before blood sampling. The CDR3 has 15 amino acids. V lost 4 bases to trimming and J lost 3 bases, with 16 bases between them. Germline V gene sequence: CDR1 LGHNA, CDR2 YNFKEQ. Study conclusions and caveats: Overlap between patients and controls comprised twenty-nine CD8+ CDR3 sequences.

The origin of this receptor is a human donor with aplastic anemia. The sequencing sample was made of sorted CD4+, CD8+, or CD8+CD57+ T cells (not recorded which) from PBMCs. The rearrangement uses TRBV4-2 and TRBJ2-7; D is unclear. CDR3 region: CASSPRTGSNYEQYF. The CDR3 coding sequence is TGTGCCAGCAGCCCGAGAACGGGCAGTAACTACGAGCAGTACTTC.